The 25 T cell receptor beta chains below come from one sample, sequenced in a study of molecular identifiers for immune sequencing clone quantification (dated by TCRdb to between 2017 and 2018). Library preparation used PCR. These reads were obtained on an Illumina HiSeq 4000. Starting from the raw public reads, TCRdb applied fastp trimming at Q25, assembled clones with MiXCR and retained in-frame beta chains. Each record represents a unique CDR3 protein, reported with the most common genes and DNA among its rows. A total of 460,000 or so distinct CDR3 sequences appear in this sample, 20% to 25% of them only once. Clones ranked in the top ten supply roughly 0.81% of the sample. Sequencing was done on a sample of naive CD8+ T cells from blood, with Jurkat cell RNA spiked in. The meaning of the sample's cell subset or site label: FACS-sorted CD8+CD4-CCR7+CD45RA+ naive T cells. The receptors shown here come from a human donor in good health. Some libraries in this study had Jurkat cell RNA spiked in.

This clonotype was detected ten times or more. The CDR3 DNA sequence: TGCGCCAGCAGCTTTTTTACGGGGAGCTCCTACGAGCAGTACTTC. Its protein is CASSFFTGSSYEQYF. The chain employs TRBV5-1 and TRBJ2-7; tentative D call: TRBD2 (5 bases). The germline V gene has CDR1 SGHRS and CDR2 YFSETQ. Trimming took off 2 bases at V and 0 bases at J, with 12 bases between the two ends. The CDR3 has 15 residues.

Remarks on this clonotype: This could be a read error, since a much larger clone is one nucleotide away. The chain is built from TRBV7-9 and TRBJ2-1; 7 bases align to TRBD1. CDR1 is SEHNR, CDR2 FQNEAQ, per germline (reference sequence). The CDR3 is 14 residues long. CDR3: CAGSLVGQNNEQFF. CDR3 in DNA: TGTGCCGGCAGCTTAGTGGGACAGAACAATGAGCAGTTCTTC. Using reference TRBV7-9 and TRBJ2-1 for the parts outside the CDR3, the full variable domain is DTGVSQNPRHKITKRGQNVTFRCDPISEHNRLYWYRQTLGQGPEFLTYFQNEAQLEKSRLLSDRFSAERPKGSFSTLEIQRTEQGDSAMYLCAGSLVGQNNEQFFGPGTRLTVL.

CDR3 nucleotide sequence: TGTGCCAGTAGTATAGGGCCTAGCAATGAGCAGTTCTTC. Translating it yields CASSIGPSNEQFF. V usage is TRBV19 and J usage is TRBJ2-1; D gene uncertain. The V end was cut by 1 base, the J end by 6 bases, with 7 bases between. The CDR3 is made up of 13 amino acids. CDR1 is LNHDA and CDR2 is SQIVND in the germline V gene (reference sequence). Full variable domain (outside the CDR3, taken from reference TRBV19 and TRBJ2-1): DGGITQSPKYLFRKEGQNVTLSCEQNLNHDAMYWYRQDPGQGLRLIYYSQIVNDFQKGDIAEGYSVSREKKESFPLTVTSAQKNPTAFYLCASSIGPSNEQFFGPGTRLTVL.

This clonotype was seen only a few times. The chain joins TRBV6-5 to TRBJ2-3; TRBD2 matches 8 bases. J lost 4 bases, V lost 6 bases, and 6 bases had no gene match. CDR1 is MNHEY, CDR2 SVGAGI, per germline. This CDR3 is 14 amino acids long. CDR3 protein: CASSPGGRADTQYF. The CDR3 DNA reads TGTGCCAGCAGCCCGGGGGGGAGGGCAGATACGCAGTATTTT.

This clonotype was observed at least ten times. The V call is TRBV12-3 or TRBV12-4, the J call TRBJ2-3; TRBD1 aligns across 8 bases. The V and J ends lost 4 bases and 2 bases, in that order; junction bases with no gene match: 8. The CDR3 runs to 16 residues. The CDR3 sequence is CASSSHSGQDTDTQYF. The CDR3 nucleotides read TGTGCCAGCAGTTCGCACTCGGGACAGGACACAGATACGCAGTATTTT.

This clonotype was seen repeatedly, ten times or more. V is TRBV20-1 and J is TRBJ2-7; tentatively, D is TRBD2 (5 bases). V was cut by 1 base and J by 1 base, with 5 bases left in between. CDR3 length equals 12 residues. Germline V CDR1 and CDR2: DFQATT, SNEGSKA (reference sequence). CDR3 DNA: TGCAGTGCTAGAGCGGGGTCCTACGAGCAGTACTTC. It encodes CSARAGSYEQYF.

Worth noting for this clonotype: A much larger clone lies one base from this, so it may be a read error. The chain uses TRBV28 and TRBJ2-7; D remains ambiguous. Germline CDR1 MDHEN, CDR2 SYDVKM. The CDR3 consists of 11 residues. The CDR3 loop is CASSRIYERYF. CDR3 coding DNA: TGTGCCAGCAGCCGAATCTACGAGCGGTACTTC.

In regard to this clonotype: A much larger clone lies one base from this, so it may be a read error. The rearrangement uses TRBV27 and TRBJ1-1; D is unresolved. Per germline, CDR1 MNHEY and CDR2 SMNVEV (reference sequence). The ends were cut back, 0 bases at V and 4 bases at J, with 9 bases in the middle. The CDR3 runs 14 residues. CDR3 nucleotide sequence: TGTGCCAGCAGTTTATCTGGCGGCCCCACTGAAGCTTTCTTT. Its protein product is CASSLSGGPTEAFF.

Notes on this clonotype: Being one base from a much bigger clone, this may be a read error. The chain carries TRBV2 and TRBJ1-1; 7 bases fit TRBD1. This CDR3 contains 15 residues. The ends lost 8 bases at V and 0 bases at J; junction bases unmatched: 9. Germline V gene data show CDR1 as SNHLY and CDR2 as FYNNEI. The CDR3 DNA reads TGTGCCAGCTGGGAACAGGGGACTATGAACACTGAAGCTTTCTTT. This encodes CASWEQGTMNTEAFF.

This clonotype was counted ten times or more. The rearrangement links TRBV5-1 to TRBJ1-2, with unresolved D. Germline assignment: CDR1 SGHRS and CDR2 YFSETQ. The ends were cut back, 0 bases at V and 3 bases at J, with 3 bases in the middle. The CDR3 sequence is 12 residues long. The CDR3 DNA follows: TGCGCCAGCAGCTTGGAGGACTATGGCTACACCTTC. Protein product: CASSLEDYGYTF.

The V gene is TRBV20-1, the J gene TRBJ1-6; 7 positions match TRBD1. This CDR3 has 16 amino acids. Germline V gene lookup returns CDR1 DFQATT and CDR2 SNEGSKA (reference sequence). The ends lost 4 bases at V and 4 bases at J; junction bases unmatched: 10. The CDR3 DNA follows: TGCAGTGCTAAGAGTATTGAGGGGGCATATAATTCACCCCTCCACTTT. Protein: CSAKSIEGAYNSPLHF.

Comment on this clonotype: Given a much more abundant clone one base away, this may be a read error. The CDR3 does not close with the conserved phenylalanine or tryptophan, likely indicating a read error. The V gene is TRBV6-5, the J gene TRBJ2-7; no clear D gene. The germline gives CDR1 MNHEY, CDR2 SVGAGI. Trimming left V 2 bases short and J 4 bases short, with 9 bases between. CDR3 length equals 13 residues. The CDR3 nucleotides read TGTGCCAGCAGTTACCCCCCAGGATACGAGCAGTACCTC. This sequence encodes CASSYPPGYEQYL.

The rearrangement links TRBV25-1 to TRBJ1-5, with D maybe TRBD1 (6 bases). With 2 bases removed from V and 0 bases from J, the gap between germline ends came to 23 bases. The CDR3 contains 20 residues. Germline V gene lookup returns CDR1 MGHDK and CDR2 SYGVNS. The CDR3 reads CASSENRGTQIKYSNQPQHF. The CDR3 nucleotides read TGTGCCAGCAGTGAAAACCGCGGGACACAGATAAAATATAGCAATCAGCCCCAGCATTTT.

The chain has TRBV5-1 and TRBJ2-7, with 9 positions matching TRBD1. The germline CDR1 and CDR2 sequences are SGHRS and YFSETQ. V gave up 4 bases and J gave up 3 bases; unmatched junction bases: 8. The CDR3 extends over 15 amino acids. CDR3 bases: TGCGCCAGCAGCCTAACAGGACAGGGGAACTACGAGCAGTACTTC. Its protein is CASSLTGQGNYEQYF.

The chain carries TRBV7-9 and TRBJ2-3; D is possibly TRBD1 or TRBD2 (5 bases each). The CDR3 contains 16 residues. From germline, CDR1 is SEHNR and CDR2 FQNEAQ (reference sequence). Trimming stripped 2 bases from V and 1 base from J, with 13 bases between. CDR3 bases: TGTGCCAGCAGCTTAATCCGGGACCCCCGCACAGATACGCAGTATTTT. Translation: CASSLIRDPRTDTQYF.

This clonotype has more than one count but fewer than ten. This chain's CDR3 is CASSLSWGAYGYTF. The DNA for the CDR3 is TGTGCCAGCAGCTTGTCGTGGGGGGCCTATGGCTACACCTTC. The V and J genes are TRBV5-6 and TRBJ1-2, with TRBD1 as a possible D gene (6 bases). Germline assignment: CDR1 SGHDT and CDR2 YYEEEE. The CDR3 has 14 residues. The V and J ends lost 1 base and 4 bases respectively, with 11 bases between them.

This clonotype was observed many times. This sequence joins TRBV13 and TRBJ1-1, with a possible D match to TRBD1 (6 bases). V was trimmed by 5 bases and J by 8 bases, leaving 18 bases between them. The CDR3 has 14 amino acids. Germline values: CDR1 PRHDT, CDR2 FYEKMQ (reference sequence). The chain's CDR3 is CASSAEMGAGEAFF. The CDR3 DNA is TGTGCCAGCAGCGCCGAAATGGGGGCCGGGGAAGCTTTCTTT.

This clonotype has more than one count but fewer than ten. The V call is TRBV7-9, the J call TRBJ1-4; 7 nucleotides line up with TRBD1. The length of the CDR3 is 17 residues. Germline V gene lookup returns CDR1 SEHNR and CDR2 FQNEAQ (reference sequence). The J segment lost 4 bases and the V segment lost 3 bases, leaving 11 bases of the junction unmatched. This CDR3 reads CASSFPSGTEYNEKLFF. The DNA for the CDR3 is TGTGCCAGCAGCTTCCCCTCGGGGACAGAGTATAATGAAAAACTGTTTTTT.

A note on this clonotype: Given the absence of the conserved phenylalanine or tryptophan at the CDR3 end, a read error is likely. CDR3 amino acids: CSARRQATVETQYL. The CDR3 DNA reads as TGCAGTGCTCGAAGACAGGCTACTGTGGAGACCCAGTACCTC. V is TRBV20-1 and J is TRBJ2-5; maybe TRBD1 (6 bases). V was trimmed by 5 bases and J by 5 bases, leaving 18 bases between them. Per the germline V gene, CDR1 is DFQATT and CDR2 is SNEGSKA (reference sequence). This CDR3 has 14 amino acids.

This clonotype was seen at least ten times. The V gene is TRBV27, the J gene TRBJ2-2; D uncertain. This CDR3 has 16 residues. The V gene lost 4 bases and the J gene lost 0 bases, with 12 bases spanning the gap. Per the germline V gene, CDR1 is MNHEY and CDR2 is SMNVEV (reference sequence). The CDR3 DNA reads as TGTGCCAGCAGTTCATGGGTCCTGGCGAACACCGGGGAGCTGTTTTTT. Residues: CASSSWVLANTGELFF.

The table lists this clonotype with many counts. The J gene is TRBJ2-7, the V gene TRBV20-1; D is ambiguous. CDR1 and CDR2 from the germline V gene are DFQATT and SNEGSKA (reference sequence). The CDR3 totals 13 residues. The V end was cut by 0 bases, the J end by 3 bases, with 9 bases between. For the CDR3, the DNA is TGCAGTGCTAGAGATATGTACAGCTACGAGCAGTACTTC. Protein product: CSARDMYSYEQYF.

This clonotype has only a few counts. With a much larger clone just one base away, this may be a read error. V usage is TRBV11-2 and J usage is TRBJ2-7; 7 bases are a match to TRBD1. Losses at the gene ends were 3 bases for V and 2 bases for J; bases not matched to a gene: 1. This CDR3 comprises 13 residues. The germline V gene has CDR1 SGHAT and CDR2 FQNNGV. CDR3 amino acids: CASSFDRAYEQYF. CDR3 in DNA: TGTGCCAGCAGCTTTGACAGGGCCTACGAGCAGTACTTC.

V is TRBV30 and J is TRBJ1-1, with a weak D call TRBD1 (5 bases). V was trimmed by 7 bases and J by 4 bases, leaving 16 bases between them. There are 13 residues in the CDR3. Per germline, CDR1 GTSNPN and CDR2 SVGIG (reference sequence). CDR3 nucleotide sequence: TGTGCCTCCTGGGACTTGGGCATCACTGAAGCTTTCTTT. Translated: CASWDLGITEAFF.

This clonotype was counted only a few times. The CDR3 coding sequence is TGCGCCAGCAGCCAAGACCTAGCGGAATACAATGAGCAGTTCTTC. As protein: CASSQDLAEYNEQFF. The V gene is TRBV4-3, the J gene TRBJ2-1; 7 nucleotides align to TRBD2. This CDR3 has 15 amino acids. J was trimmed by 4 bases and V by 0 bases; bases with no gene match: 3. CDR1 is LGHNA and CDR2 is YSLEER in the germline V gene.

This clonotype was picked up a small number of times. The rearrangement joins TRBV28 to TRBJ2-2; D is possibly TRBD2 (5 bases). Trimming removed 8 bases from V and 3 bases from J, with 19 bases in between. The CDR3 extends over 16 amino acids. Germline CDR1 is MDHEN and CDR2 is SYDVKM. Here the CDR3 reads CASCPHGMPHTGELFF. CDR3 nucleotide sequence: TGTGCCAGCTGCCCCCACGGGATGCCACACACCGGGGAGCTGTTTTTT.